This T cell receptor beta chain was found in a study of T cells in Graves' hyperthyroidism and ophthalmopathy. Study findings and constraints: Model output signaled ophthalmopathy a median around 6.9 months ahead of onset. In the analysis, a 13 V-J model separated ophthalmopathy from stable hyperthyroidism. The majority of expanded thyroid clonotypes above 0.001 also appeared in blood.

There were TCR beta CDR3 regions amplified from RNA transcripts. HTBI primers drove first-round RT-PCR of the TCR CDR3. TCRdb re-called the multiplex PCR reads with MiXCR, one entry per CDR3 protein. The sample lists more than 550,000 distinct CDR3 sequences, 45% occurring once. Used for diagnoses were clinical symptoms, serum thyroxine and TRAb, thyroid ultrasound and orbital computed tomography. CDR1 is SGHAT and CDR2 is FQNNGV in the germline V gene. This CDR3 contains 13 residues. Trimming left V 5 bases short and J 2 bases short, with 9 bases between. The table lists this clonotype with a count of one. Its antigen remains unknown.

The chain carries TRBV11-2 and TRBJ1-1; D is unclear. This receptor was obtained from an adult man with Graves' disease, either hyperthyroidism or ophthalmopathy (not recorded which). Sample: peripheral blood or thyroid tissue (not recorded which). The CDR3 loop is CASSRAINTEAFF. The CDR3 DNA sequence: TGTGCCAGCAGCCGGGCAATCAACACTGAAGCTTTCTTT.